Listed below are T cell receptor beta chains from one sample, sequenced in a study of monozygotic twins with inflammatory bowel disease. With the 5' RACE reads reprocessed, TCRdb shows one record per CDR3 protein and no DNA. In total, the table holds some 190,000 distinct CDR3 sequences. Sequencing was performed on blood. The receptors originated from a human donor with ulcerative colitis or Crohn's disease, or a healthy co-twin of an affected twin (not recorded which). Each CDR3 is given with its conserved first and last residue. Rows give clone size only sometimes, using once, few, many, or a class for an expanded clone.

clone size,V gene,J gene,CDR3 protein
-,TRBV11-2,TRBJ2-5,CASSLGGGGGETQYF
-,TRBV20-1,TRBJ2-7,CSATKPGTGFYEQYF
-,TRBV7-6,TRBJ2-3,CASSPWTTSDTQYF
-,TRBV5-5,TRBJ2-7,CASTLRQGSPYEQYF
-,TRBV6-2/TRBV6-3,TRBJ2-7,CASSYPWGPGYEQYF
-,TRBV5-1,TRBJ2-3,CASSLDFRDTQYF
-,TRBV5-1,TRBJ1-4,CASSFRGPTNEKLFF
-,TRBV4-1,TRBJ2-1,CASSHGTLQFF
-,TRBV27,TRBJ2-2,CASRPPRGTGGASVTGELFF
-,TRBV4-1,TRBJ1-4,CASSQDWGQDIQKLFF
-,TRBV20-1,TRBJ2-3,CSAVPGPSTDTQYF
-,TRBV10-3,TRBJ2-3,CAISGGHPPDWDPGTQYF
-,TRBV29-1,TRBJ1-1,CSVEFTFIAVDVSPDFRTEAFF
-,TRBV7-2,TRBJ1-6,CASSFNQGDNSPLHF
-,TRBV12-3/TRBV12-4,TRBJ1-2,CASSLMGGTGYTF
-,TRBV27,TRBJ2-5,CASSPGQGGVETQYF
-,TRBV27,TRBJ2-7,CASSLGDSYYEQYF
-,TRBV12-3/TRBV12-4,TRBJ2-1,CASSTRGEQFF
-,TRBV12-3/TRBV12-4,TRBJ1-4,CASSSSGQGTLNEKLFF
-,TRBV5-1,TRBJ2-3,CASRQVALAATDTQYF
-,TRBV5-1,TRBJ2-1,CASSWRQDPNEQFF
-,TRBV6-2/TRBV6-3,TRBJ2-7,CASSYQSGGASYEQYF
-,TRBV29-1,TRBJ2-7,CSVGAIGEQYF
-,TRBV6-5,TRBJ1-5,CASSSRMGANQPQHF
-,TRBV29-1,TRBJ2-2,CSVVGWPNTGELFF
-,TRBV10-3,TRBJ1-5,CAISDHLYSNQPQHF
-,TRBV21-1,TRBJ2-7,CASSARDALRNEQYF
-,TRBV20-1,TRBJ1-3,CSAPSEGTNSGNTIYF
-,TRBV12-3/TRBV12-4,TRBJ2-3,CASSFRTGGTDTQYF
-,TRBV11-2,TRBJ2-3,CASSLDPTSAFRDTQYF
-,TRBV5-1,TRBJ2-3,CASSLGTSTDTQYF
-,TRBV10-3,TRBJ2-3,CAISVLRGDTQYF
-,TRBV24-1,TRBJ2-1,CATSDDHREGEQFF
-,TRBV5-1,TRBJ2-3,CASSRQPGQYTDTQYF
-,TRBV4-1,TRBJ1-2,CASSQVPGYGYTF
-,TRBV7-2,TRBJ2-3,CASSTSDTQYF
-,TRBV7-2,TRBJ2-2,CASSFLRTGELFF
-,TRBV7-3,TRBJ2-1,CASSYTSGSSEQFF
-,TRBV7-3,TRBJ2-1,CASSPASYNEQFF
-,TRBV10-2,TRBJ2-2,CASTIREANTGELFF
-,TRBV6-1,TRBJ2-3,CASSPGLAGGSTQYF
-,TRBV6-5,TRBJ2-6,CASSYLQPGANVLTF
-,TRBV19,TRBJ1-6,CANSREEGLHF
-,TRBV4-2,TRBJ1-1,CASSQDYRGPEAFF
-,TRBV20-1,TRBJ2-1,CSAESGSRNEQFF
-,TRBV20-1,TRBJ1-1,CSAKHPRGNTEAFF
-,TRBV11-2,TRBJ1-2,CASSLDRAGANYGYTF
-,TRBV5-1,TRBJ2-1,CASRASRPTYNEQFF
-,TRBV11-2,TRBJ2-1,CASISGGAPNEQFF
-,TRBV28,TRBJ2-2,CASNLMNRATGELFF
-,TRBV6-6,TRBJ1-1,CASTSVGEAFF
-,TRBV9,TRBJ2-1,CASSVQGEVYNEQFF
-,TRBV28,TRBJ2-4,CATNRGGAKNIQYF
medium-sized,TRBV6-5,TRBJ2-5,CASSYSGRGYVQYF
-,TRBV20-1,TRBJ2-1,CSARIAGLNYNEQFF